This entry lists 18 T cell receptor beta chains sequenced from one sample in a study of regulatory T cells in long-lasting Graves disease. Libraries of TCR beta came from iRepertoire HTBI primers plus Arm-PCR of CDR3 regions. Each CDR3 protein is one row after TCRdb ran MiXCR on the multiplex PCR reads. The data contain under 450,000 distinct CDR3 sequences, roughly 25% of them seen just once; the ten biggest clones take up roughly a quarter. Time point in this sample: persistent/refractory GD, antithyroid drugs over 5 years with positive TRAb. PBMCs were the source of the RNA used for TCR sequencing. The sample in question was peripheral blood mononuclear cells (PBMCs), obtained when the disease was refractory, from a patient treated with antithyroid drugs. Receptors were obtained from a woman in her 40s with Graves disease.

CDR3 in amino acids: CATNRDRGETQYF. The CDR3 region has the DNA TGTGCCACTAACCGGGACAGGGGAGAGACCCAGTACTTC. The rearrangement links TRBV6-1 to TRBJ2-5; 10 positions match TRBD1. The germline CDR1 and CDR2 sequences are MNHNS and SASEGT. The length of the CDR3 is 13 residues. Trimming cost V 10 bases and J 4 bases; bases outside gene matches: 6.

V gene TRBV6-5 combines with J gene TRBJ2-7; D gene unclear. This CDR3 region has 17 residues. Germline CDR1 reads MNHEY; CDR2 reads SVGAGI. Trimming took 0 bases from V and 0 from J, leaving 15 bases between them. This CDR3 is CASSYSFFTGSSYEQYF. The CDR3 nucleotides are TGTGCCAGCAGTTACTCTTTTTTTACCGGATCCTCCTACGAGCAGTACTTC.

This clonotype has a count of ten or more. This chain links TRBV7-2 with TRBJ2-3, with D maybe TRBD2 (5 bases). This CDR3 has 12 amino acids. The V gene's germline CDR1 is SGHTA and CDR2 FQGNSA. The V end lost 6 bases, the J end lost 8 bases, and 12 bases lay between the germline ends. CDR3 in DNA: TGTGCCAGCAGGAGGGCCCAAGGTACGCAGTATTTT. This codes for CASRRAQGTQYF.

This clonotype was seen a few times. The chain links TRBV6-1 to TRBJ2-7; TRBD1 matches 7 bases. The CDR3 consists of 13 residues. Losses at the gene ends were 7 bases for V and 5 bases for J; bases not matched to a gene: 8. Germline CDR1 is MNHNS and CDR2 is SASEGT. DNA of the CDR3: TGTGCCAGCACATTGACAGGGACCCACGAGCAGTACTTC. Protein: CASTLTGTHEQYF.

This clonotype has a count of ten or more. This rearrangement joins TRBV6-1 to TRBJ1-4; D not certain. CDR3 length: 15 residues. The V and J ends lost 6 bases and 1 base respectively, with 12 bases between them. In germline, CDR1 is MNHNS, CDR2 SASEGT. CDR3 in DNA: TGTGCCAGCAGCGCAACGGGAGGAACTAATGAAAAACTGTTTTTT. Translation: CASSATGGTNEKLFF.

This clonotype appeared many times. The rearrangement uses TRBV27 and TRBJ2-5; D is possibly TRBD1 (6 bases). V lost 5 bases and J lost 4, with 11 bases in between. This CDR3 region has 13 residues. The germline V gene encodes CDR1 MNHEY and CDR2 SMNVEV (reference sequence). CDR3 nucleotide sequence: TGTGCCAGCAGTGATCAGGGGCCAGAGACCCAGTACTTC. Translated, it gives CASSDQGPETQYF.

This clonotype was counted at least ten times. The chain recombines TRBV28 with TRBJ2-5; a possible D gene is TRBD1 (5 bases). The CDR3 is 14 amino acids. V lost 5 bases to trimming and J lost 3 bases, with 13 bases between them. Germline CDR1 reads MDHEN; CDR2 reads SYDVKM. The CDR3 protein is CASSTHQGKETQYF. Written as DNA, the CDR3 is TGTGCCAGCAGTACGCACCAGGGAAAAGAGACCCAGTACTTC.

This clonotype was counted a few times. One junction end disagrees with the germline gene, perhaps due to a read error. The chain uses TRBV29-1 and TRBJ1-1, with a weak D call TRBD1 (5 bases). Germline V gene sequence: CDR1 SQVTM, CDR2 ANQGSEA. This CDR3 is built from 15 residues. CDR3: CGVGWAGTPNTEAFF. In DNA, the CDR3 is TGCGGCGTTGGGTGGGCGGGGACCCCGAACACTGAAGCTTTCTTT.

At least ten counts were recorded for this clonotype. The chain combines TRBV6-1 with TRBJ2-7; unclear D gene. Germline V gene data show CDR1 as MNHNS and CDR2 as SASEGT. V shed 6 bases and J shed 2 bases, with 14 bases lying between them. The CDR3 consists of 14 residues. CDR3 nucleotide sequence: TGTGCCAGCAGCTCGTGGGTAATCACCTACGAGCAGTACTTC. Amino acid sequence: CASSSWVITYEQYF.

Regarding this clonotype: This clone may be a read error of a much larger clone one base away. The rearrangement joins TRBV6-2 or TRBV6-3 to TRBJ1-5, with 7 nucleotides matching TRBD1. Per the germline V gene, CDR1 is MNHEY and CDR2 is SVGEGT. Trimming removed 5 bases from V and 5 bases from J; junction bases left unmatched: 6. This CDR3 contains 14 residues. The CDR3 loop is CASSQNRGDQPQHF. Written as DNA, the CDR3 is TGTGCCAGCAGTCAAAACAGGGGTGATCAGCCCCAGCATTTT.

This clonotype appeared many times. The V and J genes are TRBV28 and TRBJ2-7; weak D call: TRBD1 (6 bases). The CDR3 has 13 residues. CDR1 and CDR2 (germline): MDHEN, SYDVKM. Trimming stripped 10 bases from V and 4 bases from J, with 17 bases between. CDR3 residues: CATSPTGPYEQYF. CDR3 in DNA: TGTGCCACCTCCCCGACAGGACCGTACGAGCAGTACTTC.

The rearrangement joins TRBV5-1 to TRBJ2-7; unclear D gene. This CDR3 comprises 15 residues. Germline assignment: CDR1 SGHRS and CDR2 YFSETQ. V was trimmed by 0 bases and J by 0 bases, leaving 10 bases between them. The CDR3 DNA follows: TGCGCCAGCAGCTTGGTCGGCCGGAACTCCTACGAGCAGTACTTC. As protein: CASSLVGRNSYEQYF.

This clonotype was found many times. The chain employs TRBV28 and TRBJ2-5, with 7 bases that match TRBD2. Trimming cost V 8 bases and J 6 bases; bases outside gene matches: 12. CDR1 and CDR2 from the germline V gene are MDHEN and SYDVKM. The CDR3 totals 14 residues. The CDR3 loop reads CASYRGEEEKTQYF. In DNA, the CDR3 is TGTGCCAGCTACCGGGGGGAGGAGGAAAAGACCCAGTACTTC.

In nucleotides, the CDR3 is TGTGCCAGCAAGCCCGAGCGGTCGAACACCGGGGAGCTGTTTTTT. As protein: CASKPERSNTGELFF. The chain joins TRBV9 to TRBJ2-2, with D possibly being TRBD2 (5 bases). The CDR3 is 15 amino acids. Germline CDR1 SGDLS, CDR2 YYNGEE. V dropped 6 bases and J dropped 0 bases, with 12 bases sitting between them.

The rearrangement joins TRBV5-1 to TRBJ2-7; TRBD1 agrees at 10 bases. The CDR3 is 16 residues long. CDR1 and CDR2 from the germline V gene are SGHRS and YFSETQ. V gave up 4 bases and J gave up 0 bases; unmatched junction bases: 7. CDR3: CASSRGQGISSYEQYF. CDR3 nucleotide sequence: TGCGCCAGCAGCCGGGGACAGGGGATTAGCTCCTACGAGCAGTACTTC.

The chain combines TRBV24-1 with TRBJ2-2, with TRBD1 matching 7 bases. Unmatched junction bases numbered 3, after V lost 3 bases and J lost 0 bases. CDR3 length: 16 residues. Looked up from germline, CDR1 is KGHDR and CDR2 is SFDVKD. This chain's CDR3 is CATSDQTGANTGELFF. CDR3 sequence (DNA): TGTGCCACCAGTGATCAAACAGGGGCGAACACCGGGGAGCTGTTTTTT.

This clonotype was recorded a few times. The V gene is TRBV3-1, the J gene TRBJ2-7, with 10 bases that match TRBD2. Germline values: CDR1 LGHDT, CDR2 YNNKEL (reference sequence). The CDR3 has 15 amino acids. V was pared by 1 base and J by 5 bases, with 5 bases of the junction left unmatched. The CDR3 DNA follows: TGTGCCAGCAGCCAAGGGCTAGCGGGAGATAACGAGCAGTACTTC. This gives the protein CASSQGLAGDNEQYF.

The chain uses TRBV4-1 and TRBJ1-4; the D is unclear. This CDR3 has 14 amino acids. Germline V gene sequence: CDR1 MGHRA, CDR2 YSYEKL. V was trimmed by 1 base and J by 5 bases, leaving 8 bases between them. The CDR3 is CASSQVLQNEKLFF. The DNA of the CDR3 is TGCGCCAGCAGCCAAGTTTTACAGAATGAAAAACTGTTTTTT.